This entry concerns a single T cell receptor (beta chain). The entry originates in a study of shared clonotypes between healthy human individuals. Sequenced by immunoSEQ multiplex PCR; TCRdb stores in-frame clones only, minus some. The table has approximately 2,000,000 clones, less than 95% seen once. The CDR3 runs 15 residues. Trimming stripped 4 bases from V and 4 bases from J, with 13 bases between. Germline V gives CDR1 LGHNA, CDR2 YNFKEQ. In the CD4+ fraction, cells were divided into CD45RA+ naive and CD45RA-negative memory subsets. V usage is TRBV4-2 and J usage is TRBJ2-2; D is unresolved. Sequencing used naive CD4+ T cells from PBMCs. Subset denoted: CD45RA+ positively selected. The clonotype was recovered from a young man in good health. Some clones in this sample may be carry-over from other donors' samples. Here the CDR3 DNA reads TGTGCCAGCAGCCTCTCTCACTTGGTCACCGGGGAGCTGTTTTTT. Residues: CASSLSHLVTGELFF.